The sequence of this T cell receptor (beta chain) was determined in a study of cytomegalovirus exposure and HLA in healthy donors. For the study at large: Around 190 million T cells yielded approximately 100 million unique TCR beta sequences, as an earlier analysis found. There were 88 million or so unique TCRs (from HLA-typed donors) in an early data release. Whole-study findings and limits: A later analysis reportedly found that, within productive TCRs, an Asian-associated ancestry cluster had fewer N-insertions than the mean observed across the approximately 700 donors. In vitro, three CMV-associated chains proved specific for CMV antigens.

Primers for the PCR totalled 60 Vbeta and 13 Jbeta. The table came from immunoSEQ multiplex PCR; TCRdb's copy has only in-frame clones and leaves some out. The sample consists of about 190,000 clones, about 83% of them appearing once. Points on this clone: Antigen: not known.

Germline V CDR1 and CDR2: MDHEN, SYDVKM. This CDR3 is built from 15 residues. The J segment lost 2 bases and the V segment lost 7 bases, leaving 8 bases of the junction unmatched. The origin of this receptor is a man between 40 and 49 years old in good health and CMV-seropositive. Source material: PBMCs. V usage is TRBV28 and J usage is TRBJ2-7; 10 nucleotides line up with TRBD1. The DNA of the CDR3 is TGTGCCAGCATCTTAGGGACAGGGGCGACCTACGAGCAGTACTTC. It translates to CASILGTGATYEQYF.